This T cell receptor (beta chain) was sequenced for a study of cytomegalovirus exposure and HLA in healthy donors. General study results and limits: For most TCR beta V segments, an earlier analysis put the productive rate at about 87% or about 30% of the time. TCR beta chains numbering some 160 were designated cytomegalovirus-associated. Certain indistinguishable V segments, among them TRBV6-2 and TRBV6-3, were excluded.

With regard to this clone: Its antigen is still unknown.

Both 60 Vbeta primers and 13 Jbeta primers went into the PCR. Libraries were prepared by immunoSEQ multiplex PCR; TCRdb keeps only in-frame clonotypes and omits some of them. There are 150,000 to 250,000 clones in the sample; 85% occur only once, and about 2.5% lies in the top ten. Donors showed nominal health when sampled, although they likely had unrecorded immune exposures. CDR3 length: 16 amino acids. In germline, CDR1 is LGHNA, CDR2 YNFKEQ. Trimming removed 1 base from V and 2 bases from J; junction bases left unmatched: 4. The origin of this receptor is a woman in her 50s in good health and CMV-seronegative. The chain is built from TRBV4-2 and TRBJ2-5; 10 positions match TRBD2. The sample taken for sequencing was PBMCs. CDR3 amino acids: CASSQGVAGGQETQYF. The CDR3, as DNA: TGTGCCAGCAGCCAAGGGGTAGCGGGAGGACAAGAGACCCAGTACTTC.